This entry lists 21 T cell receptor beta chains sequenced from one sample in a study of blood T cell repertoires in COVID-19. Profiled with immunoSEQ multiplex PCR; TCRdb holds only in-frame clones, not every one. The data hold nearly 90,000 clones, with around 72% observed a single time. The sequenced sample consisted of peripheral blood. The receptors shown here come from a woman of 80 years or more with acute or convalescent COVID-19.

The gene calls are TRBV18 and TRBJ2-7; weak D call: TRBD2 (6 bases). Germline V CDR1 and CDR2: KGHSH, LQKENI. CDR3 length equals 16 residues. V was cut by 3 bases and J by 2 bases, with 17 bases left in between. DNA for the CDR3: TGTGCCAGCTCACCCTCGGCGGGCGGGGAACCCTACGAGCAGTACTTC. Its protein product is CASSPSAGGEPYEQYF.

This clone was seen a single time. The chain is built from TRBV6-4 and TRBJ2-1, with D unresolved. This CDR3 is 16 amino acids long. V was clipped by 0 bases and J by 6 bases, with 15 bases between them. CDR1 MRHNA and CDR2 SNTAGT come from the germline V gene. DNA for the CDR3: TGTGCCAGCAGTGACTCGAGCCAGGTTCCAGGCAATGAGCAGTTCTTC. Translated, it gives CASSDSSQVPGNEQFF.

The CDR3 DNA is TGTGCCAGCAGTCACGCCCCGGGACACCTGACTATCCAAAACTATGGCTACACCTTC. Translation: CASSHAPGHLTIQNYGYTF. The V gene is TRBV6-2 or TRBV6-3, the J gene TRBJ1-2, with D possibly being TRBD1 (6 bases). CDR3 size: 19 residues. Germline CDR1 is MNHEY and CDR2 is SVGEGT. Trimming left V 5 bases short and J 2 bases short, with 27 bases between.

A few counts support this clone. The chain is built from TRBV11-1 and TRBJ1-1, with D uncertain. The V and J ends lost 2 bases and 0 bases respectively, with 7 bases between them. From germline, CDR1 is SGHAT and CDR2 FQDESV (reference sequence). This CDR3 is 14 amino acids long. CDR3 sequence reads: CASSLNAVNTEAFF. The CDR3 nucleotides read TGTGCCAGCAGCTTAAACGCGGTGAACACTGAAGCTTTCTTT. Supplemented by reference TRBV11-1 and TRBJ1-1, the full variable domain reads EAEVAQSPRYKITEKSQAVAFWCDPISGHATLYWYRQILGQGPELLVQFQDESVVDDSQLPKDRFSAERLKGVDSTLKIQPAELGDSAMYLCASSLNAVNTEAFFGQGTRLTVV.

The CDR3 sequence is CASSLAGTSGGHSYNEQFF. Written as DNA, the CDR3 is TGTGCCAGCAGCTTAGCGGGGACTAGCGGGGGGCACTCCTACAATGAGCAGTTCTTC. The chain links TRBV7-6 to TRBJ2-1, with 15 bases aligning to TRBD2. Germline V lookup: CDR1 SGHVS, CDR2 FNYEAQ. The CDR3 is made up of 19 amino acids. The junction had 3 bases not matched to a gene; V was cut back by 0 bases and J by 0 bases.

The chain links TRBV6-5 to TRBJ1-5; weak D call: TRBD1 (6 bases). Germline V gene sequence: CDR1 MNHEY, CDR2 SVGAGI. With 0 bases removed from V and 9 bases from J, the gap between germline ends came to 12 bases. The CDR3 runs 14 residues. The chain's CDR3 is CASSYSQGLGPQHF. In DNA, the CDR3 is TGTGCCAGCAGTTACTCACAGGGCCTCGGGCCCCAGCATTTT.

The genes are TRBV4-2 and TRBJ2-3; 9 bases match TRBD2. J was trimmed by 3 bases and V by 0 bases; bases with no gene match: 4. Germline CDR1 reads LGHNA; CDR2 reads YNFKEQ. This CDR3 has 16 amino acids. CDR3 protein: CASSQDSAGGTDTQYF. CDR3 nucleotides: TGTGCCAGCAGCCAAGATTCGGCGGGGGGGACAGATACGCAGTATTTT.

This chain joins TRBV19 and TRBJ1-1; 8 bases line up with TRBD1. Per germline, CDR1 LNHDA and CDR2 SQIVND (reference sequence). J lost 3 bases, V lost 6 bases, and 9 bases had no gene match. The CDR3 is made up of 15 amino acids. The CDR3: CASRMQGADDTEAFF. In nucleotides, the CDR3 is TGTGCCAGTAGAATGCAGGGGGCTGATGACACTGAAGCTTTCTTT.

CDR3 region: CASSQDLRAGLTNNEQFF. CDR3 nucleotide sequence: TGTGCCAGCAGCCAAGATCTGAGAGCGGGACTAACCAACAATGAGCAGTTCTTC. The gene calls are TRBV3-1 (or the pseudogene TRBV3-2) and TRBJ2-1; 7 nucleotides align to TRBD2. Germline trimming cut 0 bases from V and 5 bases from J; bases unmatched to any gene: 13. The CDR3 has 18 amino acids. The germline V gene has CDR1 LGHDT and CDR2 YNNKEL (reference sequence).

The chain joins TRBV7-3 to TRBJ1-2; perhaps TRBD1 as D (5 bases). CDR1 SGHTA and CDR2 FQGTGA come from the germline V gene. Trimming left V 3 bases short and J 8 bases short, with 25 bases between. This CDR3 is 17 amino acids long. In nucleotides, the CDR3 is TGTGCCAGCAGCTTGGGGCCCCCTGGGTCTGAAGCGAAGGGCTACACCTTC. Amino acid sequence: CASSLGPPGSEAKGYTF.

The rearrangement joins TRBV7-3 to TRBJ1-2; TRBD1 matches 9 bases. With 6 bases clipped from V and 7 bases from J, the junction kept 6 bases outside the gene matches. The CDR3 loop spans 13 amino acids. Germline V gene lookup returns CDR1 SGHTA and CDR2 FQGTGA. The CDR3 spells CASSYRGHGGYTF. In nucleotides, the CDR3 is TGTGCCAGCAGTTACAGGGGGCACGGTGGCTACACCTTC.

This clone rates as medium-sized. The chain has TRBV27 and TRBJ2-7; no reliable D call. This CDR3 is 14 amino acids long. Germline V gene data show CDR1 as MNHEY and CDR2 as SMNVEV (reference sequence). Trimming removed 0 bases at V and 2 bases at J, with 8 bases between. The CDR3 loop is CASSLSARAYEQYF. The CDR3 DNA reads TGTGCCAGCAGTTTATCCGCTCGGGCCTACGAGCAGTACTTC.

This chain connects TRBV7-8 to TRBJ1-6, with a tentative D call TRBD1 (5 bases). Deletions cut 0 bases from V and 4 bases from J, with 13 bases between. The CDR3 has 17 residues. Germline values: CDR1 SGHVS, CDR2 FQNEAQ. The CDR3 DNA follows: TGTGCCAGCAGCTTAGCGTTGACAGAGCGTTATAATTCACCCCTCCACTTT. This codes for CASSLALTERYNSPLHF.

This chain uses TRBV18 with TRBJ1-4; D gene unclear. Germline CDR1 is KGHSH and CDR2 is LQKENI. The length of the CDR3 is 11 residues. The V and J ends lost 2 bases and 8 bases respectively, with 3 bases between them. As DNA, the CDR3 is TGTGCCAGCTCACCATCGGAAAAACTGTTTTTT. This encodes CASSPSEKLFF.

The V call is TRBV2, the J call TRBJ2-5, with 12 bases identical to TRBD2. Germline V gene data show CDR1 as SNHLY and CDR2 as FYNNEI. The V gene end was trimmed by 7 bases and the J gene end by 1 base; junction bases not matched to a gene: 7. This CDR3 region has 16 residues. The CDR3 protein is CASNGRTSGTQETQYF. CDR3 sequence (DNA): TGTGCCAGCAATGGAAGGACTAGCGGGACCCAAGAGACCCAGTACTTC.

The chain combines TRBV3-1 (or the pseudogene TRBV3-2) with TRBJ1-2, with D perhaps TRBD1 (6 bases). The germline V gene has CDR1 LGHDT and CDR2 YNNKEL (reference sequence). The CDR3 runs 17 residues. Trimming pared 4 bases from V and 4 bases from J, leaving 22 bases between. The CDR3 sequence is CASSPNTNRDRAYGYTF. Here the CDR3 DNA reads TGTGCCAGCAGCCCGAACACGAACAGGGATCGAGCCTATGGCTACACCTTC.

The genes are TRBV4-2 and TRBJ1-3; D not resolved. The germline V gene encodes CDR1 LGHNA and CDR2 YNFKEQ. V gave up 0 bases and J gave up 2 bases, with 8 bases separating them. This CDR3 contains 15 residues. DNA of the CDR3: TGTGCCAGCAGCCAAGAAATCCTAGCTGGAAACACCATATATTTT. Translated: CASSQEILAGNTIYF.

The rearrangement links TRBV19 to TRBJ2-7; D is possibly TRBD1 (8 bases). Trimming took 6 bases from V and 2 from J, leaving 17 bases between them. Germline-derived CDR1 and CDR2 are LNHDA and SQIVND (reference sequence). The CDR3 runs to 15 residues. In nucleotides, the CDR3 is TGTGCCAGTAGCGGGGGGACAGGATATACCTACGAGCAGTACTTC. This translates into CASSGGTGYTYEQYF.

V and J are TRBV3-1 (or the pseudogene TRBV3-2) and TRBJ1-2, with 11 bases identical to TRBD1. Germline CDR1 is LGHDT and CDR2 is YNNKEL (reference sequence). The CDR3 runs 15 residues. V lost 4 bases and J lost 4; bases outside the gene matches: 5. The chain's CDR3 is CASSLRGQGGYGYTF. The CDR3 coding sequence is TGTGCCAGCAGCCTCCGGGGACAGGGGGGCTATGGCTACACCTTC.

The table lists this clone with a few counts. This chain joins TRBV3-1 (or the pseudogene TRBV3-2) and TRBJ1-6; D is perhaps TRBD1 (5 bases). The ends were cut back, 5 bases at V and 9 bases at J, with 11 bases in the middle. The germline gives CDR1 LGHDT, CDR2 YNNKEL (reference sequence). The CDR3 extends over 13 amino acids. The CDR3: CASSTLGVSPLHF. CDR3 sequence (DNA): TGTGCCAGCAGCACCTTAGGGGTTTCACCCCTCCACTTT.

At least ten counts were recorded for this clone. The chain combines TRBV5-1 with TRBJ2-7; 9 nucleotides line up with TRBD1. The CDR3 is 15 amino acids. The J segment lost 6 bases and the V segment lost 4 bases, leaving 11 bases of the junction unmatched. Germline CDR1 SGHRS, CDR2 YFSETQ. This CDR3 is CASSRAPDRGGEQYF. The CDR3 DNA sequence: TGCGCCAGCAGCCGGGCCCCGGACAGGGGCGGCGAGCAGTACTTC. Filled out from reference TRBV5-1 and TRBJ2-7, the complete variable domain reads KAGVTQTPRYLIKTRGQQVTLSCSPISGHRSVSWYQQTPGQGLQFLFEYFSETQRNKGNFPGRFSGRQFSNSRSEMNVSTLELGDSALYLCASSRAPDRGGEQYFGPGTRLTVT.